The 18 T cell receptor beta chains given below trace back to one sample, sequenced in a study of sequential checkpoint blockade in melanoma. Treatment given: randomized to nivolumab then ipilimumab (arm A) or the reverse (arm B). Using immunoSEQ multiplex PCR, the repertoire was profiled, and TCRdb retains in-frame clones only, with some absent. The sample yields approximately 20,000 clones, approximately 26% seen once. The sample here was tumor tissue (inferred from file names), taken from a patient given nivolumab and ipilimumab in sequence. These receptors originate from a human donor with melanoma.

Only a few counts were recorded for this clone. The chain carries TRBV30 and TRBJ1-5, with 7 bases lining up with TRBD1. V shed 2 bases and J 5 bases; nucleotides not matched to a gene: 12. The CDR3 length is 16 residues. In germline, CDR1 is GTSNPN, CDR2 SVGIG (reference sequence). CDR3 DNA sequence: TGTGCCTGGAGTAACCTGTTCCGGGACAGAGATCAGCCCCAGCATTTT. Amino acids: CAWSNLFRDRDQPQHF. The whole variable domain, remainder taken from reference TRBV30 and TRBJ1-5, is SQTIHQWPATLVQPVGSPLSLECTVEGTSNPNLYWYRQAAGRGLQLLFYSVGIGQISSEVPQNLSASRPQDRQFILSSKKLLLSDSGFYLCAWSNLFRDRDQPQHFGDGTRLSIL.

At least ten counts were recorded for this clone. The V call is TRBV11-3, the J call TRBJ1-3; the D is unclear. V was pared by 2 bases and J by 0 bases, with 17 bases between. This CDR3 is built from 18 residues. Germline V gene data show CDR1 as SGHNT and CDR2 as YENEEA. The CDR3 bases are TGTGCCAGCAGCTTACTAATTGGGTCGGAAAGCTCTGGAAACACCATATATTTT. It yields the protein CASSLLIGSESSGNTIYF.

The rearrangement uses TRBV18 and TRBJ1-1; 9 positions agree with TRBD1. CDR3 length: 16 amino acids. Germline CDR1 reads KGHSH; CDR2 reads LQKENI. V lost 1 base, J lost 5 bases, and 8 bases stayed unmatched. The CDR3 spells CASSPLGGQGETEAFF. As DNA, the CDR3 is TGTGCCAGCTCACCACTGGGGGGACAGGGTGAAACTGAAGCTTTCTTT.

Only a few counts were recorded for this clone. The chain uses TRBV6-8 and TRBJ1-5, with D tentatively TRBD1 (5 bases). CDR3 size: 15 residues. Per germline, CDR1 MNHGY and CDR2 SAAAGT. Trimming stripped 5 bases from V and 5 bases from J, with 16 bases between. The CDR3 nucleotides are TGTGCCAGCAGTCCCGGCGGGGAGGGGTATCAGCCCCAGCATTTT. It encodes CASSPGGEGYQPQHF.

This clone was recorded once. The genes are TRBV15 and TRBJ2-1, with TRBD2 matching 8 bases. The CDR3 loop spans 15 amino acids. Germline V gene sequence: CDR1 LNHNV, CDR2 YYDKDF (reference sequence). V lost 0 bases to trimming and J lost 5 bases; unmatched junction nucleotides: 3. DNA of the CDR3: TGTGCCACCAGCAGAGATCTAGCGGGCGACAATGAGCAGTTCTTC. Translation gives CATSRDLAGDNEQFF.

This clone was seen more than once but under ten times. The J gene is TRBJ2-7, the V gene TRBV30; 8 positions match TRBD1. V dropped 7 bases and J dropped 5; count of bases not matched to a gene: 7. CDR1 GTSNPN and CDR2 SVGIG come from the germline V gene (reference sequence). The CDR3 sequence is 12 residues long. CDR3 nucleotides: TGTGCCTTCGGACAGGGACGAAACGAGCAGTACTTC. Translating it yields CAFGQGRNEQYF.

This chain links TRBV29-1 with TRBJ1-1; D unclear. The CDR3 has 12 amino acids. Germline V gives CDR1 SQVTM, CDR2 ANQGSEA. V was trimmed by 8 bases and J by 1 base, leaving 11 bases between them. This CDR3 is CSSSTTNTEAFF. The CDR3 DNA is TGCAGCTCATCCACTACGAACACTGAAGCTTTCTTT.

V gene TRBV11-3 combines with J gene TRBJ1-5; possibly TRBD1 for D (5 bases). There are 15 residues in the CDR3. V lost 1 base and J lost 2, with 9 bases in between. In germline, CDR1 is SGHNT, CDR2 YENEEA. The CDR3 region is CASSLGRDGNQPQHF. CDR3 DNA: TGTGCCAGCAGCTTAGGCAGGGATGGCAATCAGCCCCAGCATTTT.

DNA of the CDR3: TGTGCCAGCAGTCCACAGGGGGCCGCGCAAGAGACCCAGTACTTC. This gives the protein CASSPQGAAQETQYF. The V and J genes are TRBV28 and TRBJ2-5; TRBD1 agrees at 9 bases. The V gene end was trimmed by 5 bases and the J gene end by 2 bases; junction bases not matched to a gene: 6. The CDR3 spans 15 residues. Germline CDR1 reads MDHEN; CDR2 reads SYDVKM.

The chain joins TRBV6-8 to TRBJ1-2; 7 bases map to TRBD1. Germline-derived CDR1 and CDR2 are MNHGY and SAAAGT. J gave up 8 bases and V 5 bases, and 11 bases lay outside the gene matches. This CDR3 spans 14 amino acids. CDR3: CASSPMDRISGYTF. CDR3 nucleotide sequence: TGTGCCAGCAGTCCGATGGACAGGATTTCGGGCTACACCTTC.

This clone was recorded many times. The gene calls are TRBV11-3 and TRBJ1-5; perhaps TRBD1 as D (5 bases). This CDR3 has 15 residues. Per germline, CDR1 SGHNT and CDR2 YENEEA. V lost 5 bases and J 0 bases, leaving 11 bases between the germline ends. CDR3 protein: CASSVGGYSNQPQHF. For the CDR3, the DNA is TGTGCCAGCAGCGTCGGGGGATATAGCAATCAGCCCCAGCATTTT.

This sequence joins TRBV29-1 and TRBJ2-5; 9 nucleotides align to TRBD2. The CDR3 covers 14 residues. In germline, CDR1 is SQVTM, CDR2 ANQGSEA. V lost 2 bases to trimming and J lost 3 bases; unmatched junction nucleotides: 4. The CDR3 bases are TGCAGCGTTGAACTTAGCGGGAGTAAAGAGACCCAGTACTTC. This codes for CSVELSGSKETQYF.

By sample fraction, this clone is medium-sized. V is TRBV15 and J is TRBJ2-7; D ambiguous. Between the trimmed V and J ends, which lost 6 bases and 3 bases, there was a span of 15 bases. The CDR3 sequence is 14 residues long. CDR1 and CDR2 (germline): LNHNV, YYDKDF (reference sequence). The CDR3 region is CATSVLGKSYEQYF. Here the CDR3 DNA reads TGTGCCACCAGTGTTTTGGGTAAAAGCTACGAGCAGTACTTC.

The rearrangement uses TRBV11-3 and TRBJ2-7; 7 nucleotides match TRBD2. This CDR3 has 15 residues. With 5 bases clipped from V and 0 bases from J, the junction kept 7 bases outside the gene matches. Germline CDR1 and CDR2: SGHNT and YENEEA. The CDR3 bases are TGTGCCAGCAGCCTCCAGGGAGGGGACTCCTACGAGCAGTACTTC. Encoded protein: CASSLQGGDSYEQYF. Looking up the rest from reference TRBV11-3 and TRBJ2-7 gives the full variable domain: EAGVVQSPRYKIIEKKQPVAFWCNPISGHNTLYWYLQNLGQGPELLIRYENEEAVDDSQLPKDRFSAERLKGVDSTLKIQPAELGDSAVYLCASSLQGGDSYEQYFGPGTRLTVT.

This clone showed up just a few times. This rearrangement joins TRBV1 to TRBJ2-7. TRBV1 is a pseudogene. This CDR3 is 16 amino acids long. The CDR3 sequence is CASSQDVGSKSYEQYF. CDR3 sequence (DNA): TGCGCCAGCAGCCAAGATGTGGGGTCGAAATCCTACGAGCAGTACTTC.

There are a few counts of this clone. This rearrangement joins TRBV9 to TRBJ2-7; 13 nucleotides line up with TRBD2. CDR3 size: 17 residues. Germline trimming cut 0 bases from V and 4 bases from J; bases unmatched to any gene: 7. Germline-derived CDR1 and CDR2 are SGDLS and YYNGEE. The CDR3 here is CASSVGTSGSVSYEQYF. In DNA form, the CDR3 reads TGTGCCAGCAGCGTAGGGACTAGCGGGAGTGTGAGTTACGAGCAGTACTTC.

Only a few counts were recorded for this clone. CDR3 bases: TGTGCCAGCAGTCAAAGGGGGGCTGGCCAGGGCTACACCTTC. Its protein is CASSQRGAGQGYTF. The chain couples TRBV28 to TRBJ1-2; D possibly corresponds to TRBD1 (6 bases). The germline V gene has CDR1 MDHEN and CDR2 SYDVKM. The V gene lost 5 bases and the J gene lost 8 bases, with 18 bases spanning the gap. This CDR3 region has 14 residues.

The chain joins TRBV11-3 to TRBJ2-7; perhaps TRBD1 as D (5 bases). Germline CDR1 and CDR2: SGHNT and YENEEA. This CDR3 spans 16 amino acids. V lost 8 bases to trimming and J lost 1 base, with 21 bases between them. CDR3 in DNA: TGTGCCAGCCCTCCCGGCTCGACAGCCAATTCCTACGAGCAGTACTTC. Protein sequence: CASPPGSTANSYEQYF.